What follows are 9 T cell receptor beta chains derived from one specimen sequenced in a study of T cells in Graves' hyperthyroidism and ophthalmopathy. RNA transcripts yielded amplified TCR beta CDR3 regions. Using the HTBI primer set, a first-round RT-PCR was run on the TCR CDR3. TCRdb ran MiXCR on the multiplex PCR reads and lists one entry per CDR3 protein. Found here are roughly 420,000 distinct CDR3 sequences, around a sixth of them singletons; the top ten hold 13% to 15%. The sequenced sample consisted of blood. The source of these receptors is a woman aged 18-30 years with Graves' hyperthyroidism.

The genes are TRBV20-1 and TRBJ1-2, with TRBD1 matching over 8 bases. Germline V lookup: CDR1 DFQATT, CDR2 SNEGSKA (reference sequence). Trimming took 6 bases from V and 5 from J; bases not matched to a gene: 14. The length of the CDR3 is 15 residues. The CDR3 region is CSADLNDQGAYGYTF. The CDR3 coding sequence is TGCAGTGCCGACTTAAATGATCAGGGGGCATATGGCTACACCTTC.

This clonotype was counted at least ten times. The genes are TRBV18 and TRBJ1-1; D may be TRBD1 (5 bases). Germline V gene data show CDR1 as KGHSH and CDR2 as LQKENI. This CDR3 is built from 14 residues. The V gene lost 4 bases and the J gene lost 4 bases, with 13 bases spanning the gap. CDR3 bases: TGTGCCAGCTCACAGGAGGGGAGAGGCACTGAAGCTTTCTTT. Its translation is CASSQEGRGTEAFF.

This clonotype was counted at least ten times. The chain uses TRBV5-5 and TRBJ1-5; 7 bases align to TRBD1. Germline lookup yields CDR1 SGHKS and CDR2 YYEKEE (reference sequence). V was pared by 4 bases and J by 6 bases, with 13 bases of the junction left unmatched. The CDR3 extends over 16 amino acids. CDR3 bases: TGTGCCAGCAGCCTGGGACAGAACTTTGCGAGTCAGCCCCAGCATTTT. The encoded protein is CASSLGQNFASQPQHF.

There are many counts of this clonotype. V usage is TRBV2 and J usage is TRBJ2-2, with D tentatively TRBD1 (6 bases). In germline, CDR1 is SNHLY, CDR2 FYNNEI. V lost 2 bases and J 6 bases, leaving 25 bases between the germline ends. This CDR3 region has 19 residues. The CDR3 DNA follows: TGTGCCAGCAGTGAAAACACAGGGTTTCGGGGCGCGGGCTCCGGGGAGCTGTTTTTT. Protein product: CASSENTGFRGAGSGELFF. The full variable domain, its missing parts supplied by reference TRBV2 and TRBJ2-2, is EPEVTQTPSHQVTQMGQEVILRCVPISNHLYFYWYRQILGQKVEFLVSFYNNEISEKSEIFDDQFSVERPDGSNFTLKIRSTKLEDSAMYFCASSENTGFRGAGSGELFFGEGSRLTVL.

This clonotype was observed many times. The chain couples TRBV6-2 or TRBV6-3 to TRBJ1-1, with TRBD1 matching 8 bases. This CDR3 has 18 amino acids. J lost 5 bases, V lost 0 bases, and 14 bases had no gene match. The germline V gene encodes CDR1 MNHEY and CDR2 SVGEGT. The CDR3 region is CASSYSLDRGKGGTEAFF. DNA for the CDR3: TGTGCCAGCAGTTACTCCCTCGACAGGGGTAAAGGGGGGACTGAAGCTTTCTTT.

This clonotype was seen a few times. The chain couples TRBV7-9 to TRBJ1-5, with D unresolved. Trimming removed 1 base at V and 5 bases at J, with 6 bases between. Germline values: CDR1 SEHNR, CDR2 FQNEAQ (reference sequence). The CDR3 loop spans 13 amino acids. This CDR3 reads CASSLGIDQPQHF. CDR3 sequence (DNA): TGTGCCAGCAGCTTAGGTATAGATCAGCCCCAGCATTTT.

This clonotype was counted between two and nine times. This may come from a read error, since a much larger clone is one base off. The rearrangement joins TRBV12-3 or TRBV12-4 to TRBJ2-1, with a possible D match to TRBD1 (5 bases). CDR3 size: 14 residues. The CDR3 DNA reads TGTGCCAGCAGTCCTAACAGGAGAAACAATGAGCAGTCCTTC. Its translation: CASSPNRRNNEQSF.

This clonotype was seen a few times. This sequence joins TRBV12-3 or TRBV12-4 and TRBJ2-1; D ambiguous. CDR3 length: 13 residues. Trimming pared 5 bases from V and 7 bases from J, leaving 12 bases between. CDR3 in amino acids: CASSLIRKNEQFF. The CDR3 nucleotides read TGTGCCAGCAGTCTCATACGGAAGAATGAGCAGTTCTTC.

This clonotype has a count of ten or more. This chain connects TRBV11-1 to TRBJ2-3, with 12 bases identical to TRBD2. The germline gives CDR1 SGHAT, CDR2 FQDESV (reference sequence). J was trimmed by 4 bases and V by 5 bases; bases with no gene match: 10. The CDR3 has 17 amino acids. The CDR3 spells CASSRFLLAGGPDTQYF. The CDR3 coding sequence is TGTGCCAGCAGCCGATTCCTTCTAGCGGGGGGGCCAGATACGCAGTATTTT. Supplemented by reference TRBV11-1 and TRBJ2-3, the full variable domain reads EAEVAQSPRYKITEKSQAVAFWCDPISGHATLYWYRQILGQGPELLVQFQDESVVDDSQLPKDRFSAERLKGVDSTLKIQPAELGDSAMYLCASSRFLLAGGPDTQYFGPGTRLTVL.